The T cell receptor (beta chain) described here comes from a study of blood T cell repertoires in COVID-19. Germline CDR1 and CDR2: SGHRS and YFSETQ. This CDR3 region has 15 residues. V was clipped by 6 bases and J by 2 bases; unmatched bases: 8. Clones were sequenced by immunoSEQ multiplex PCR, and TCRdb holds only the in-frame ones, with some missing. The sample holds approximately 200,000 clones; around 80% are singletons and the top ten take approximately 10%. The TCR originated in an elderly woman with COVID-19, enrolled during active disease. The chain is built from TRBV5-1 and TRBJ2-1; TRBD1 agrees at 7 bases. The specimen sequenced was peripheral blood. The CDR3, as DNA: TGCGCCAGCAATCCCCGGACAGGAACCTACAATGAGCAGTTCTTC. As protein: CASNPRTGTYNEQFF.